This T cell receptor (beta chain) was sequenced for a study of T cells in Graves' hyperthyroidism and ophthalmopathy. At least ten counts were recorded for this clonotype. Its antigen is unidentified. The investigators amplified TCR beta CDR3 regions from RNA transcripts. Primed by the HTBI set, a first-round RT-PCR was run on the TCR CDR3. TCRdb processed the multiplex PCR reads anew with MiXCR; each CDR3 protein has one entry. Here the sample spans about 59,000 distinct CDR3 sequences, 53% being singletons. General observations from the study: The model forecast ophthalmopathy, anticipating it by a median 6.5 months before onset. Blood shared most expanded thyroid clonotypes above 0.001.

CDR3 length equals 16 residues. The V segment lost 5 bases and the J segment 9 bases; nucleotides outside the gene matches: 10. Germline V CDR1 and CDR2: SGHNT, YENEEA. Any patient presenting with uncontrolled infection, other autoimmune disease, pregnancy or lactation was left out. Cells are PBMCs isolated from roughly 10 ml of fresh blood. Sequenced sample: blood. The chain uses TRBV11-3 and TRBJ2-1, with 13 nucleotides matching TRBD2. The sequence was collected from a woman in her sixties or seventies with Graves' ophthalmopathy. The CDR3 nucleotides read TGTGCCAGCAGCCCCACCGGGACTAGCGGGACCCCTGAGCAGTTCTTC. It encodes CASSPTGTSGTPEQFF.